This TCR beta chain came from a study of Ad26.COV2.S vaccination and SARS-CoV-2 variants. In the study overall: Participants got Ad26.COV2.S intramuscularly, once or twice 56 days apart.

Germline CDR1 LGHNT, CDR2 FRNRAP. Trimming stripped 2 bases from V and 5 bases from J, with 6 bases between. CDR3 length: 12 amino acids. The study, taken as a whole, reports: Measurement of non-spike TCR breadth gave similar results in vaccine and placebo recipients. Assessments of TCR breadth and depth may have underestimated the total T cell responses.

The treatment: roughly 20 received Ad26.COV2.S at low or high dose, single or two shots; several received placebo; per-sample allocation not given. Day 63 following the first vaccine or placebo injection was when the samples were taken. Vaccination used an Ad26 vector expressing Wuhan-strain SARS-CoV-2 spike. TCRdb keeps only in-frame clones here, not all; method: immunoSEQ multiplex PCR. The table shows roughly 330,000 clones, with almost 90% occurring only once. Notes on this clone: Its antigen is undetermined.

This receptor was identified in a person between 18 and 59 years old who received the Ad26.COV2.S COVID-19 vaccine or a placebo. This sequence joins TRBV12-5 and TRBJ1-1; no reliable D call. The sample was peripheral blood, taken in a trial of Ad26.COV2.S vaccine versus placebo. CDR3 nucleotides: TGTGCTAGTGGTTTGCAGCTTACTGAAGCTTTCTTT. Translating it yields CASGLQLTEAFF.